Presented here are 21 T cell receptor beta chains from one specimen sequenced in a study of sequential checkpoint blockade in melanoma. Repertoires were generated with immunoSEQ multiplex PCR, while TCRdb's copy carries only in-frame clones and drops some. The sample contains roughly 15,000 clones, around 70% of which appear only once. Treatment described: randomized to nivolumab then ipilimumab (arm A) or the reverse (arm B). Sample: CD8+ T cells sorted from blood (inferred from file names), taken from a patient given nivolumab and ipilimumab in sequence. The receptor source for this set is a human donor with melanoma.

This chain joins TRBV19 and TRBJ2-7; tentatively, D is TRBD1 (6 bases). CDR3 size: 16 residues. V was clipped by 3 bases and J by 0 bases, with 15 bases between them. Per germline, CDR1 LNHDA and CDR2 SQIVND (reference sequence). The CDR3 DNA is TGTGCCAGTAGTATGGGTATCGGACAGAGCTCCTACGAGCAGTACTTC. This sequence encodes CASSMGIGQSSYEQYF.

The J gene is TRBJ2-3, the V gene TRBV6-6, with 10 positions matching TRBD2. V shed 7 bases and J 3 bases; nucleotides not matched to a gene: 4. Germline CDR1 MNHNY, CDR2 SVGAGI (reference sequence). This CDR3 has 14 residues. The CDR3, as DNA: TGTGCCAGCACCAGCGGGAGGGTGACAGATACGCAGTATTTT. This codes for CASTSGRVTDTQYF.

This sequence joins TRBV10-3 and TRBJ1-2, with 10 nucleotides matching TRBD1. Germline assignment: CDR1 ENHRY and CDR2 SYGVKD. This CDR3 has 15 residues. Germline trimming cut 6 bases from V and 3 bases from J; bases unmatched to any gene: 7. CDR3 amino acids: CAISPDRGNYYGYTF. The CDR3 DNA follows: TGTGCCATCAGCCCGGACAGGGGGAACTACTATGGCTACACCTTC.

The rearrangement links TRBV27 to TRBJ1-5; D is unresolved. V dropped 5 bases and J dropped 2 bases, with 10 bases sitting between them. This CDR3 spans 14 amino acids. Germline CDR1 MNHEY, CDR2 SMNVEV (reference sequence). The CDR3, as DNA: TGTGCCAGCAGTGCCTATCTGGGCAATCAGCCCCAGCATTTT. It translates to CASSAYLGNQPQHF.

J is TRBJ1-1 and V is TRBV2; 9 nucleotides match TRBD1. The CDR3 extends over 15 amino acids. Trimming cost V 8 bases and J 2 bases; bases outside gene matches: 9. CDR1 SNHLY and CDR2 FYNNEI come from the germline V gene. Here the CDR3 reads CASPGWTGVNTEAFF. The CDR3 DNA reads TGTGCCAGCCCTGGGTGGACAGGGGTTAACACTGAAGCTTTCTTT.

This chain uses TRBV7-9 with TRBJ2-1; 10 bases fit TRBD2. This CDR3 is 19 amino acids long. V lost 4 bases, J lost 6 bases, and 18 bases stayed unmatched. CDR1 is SEHNR and CDR2 is FQNEAQ in the germline V gene (reference sequence). The DNA for the CDR3 is TGTGCCAGCAGCTCAAGGCGGGGGGCTAGCGGGAGACCGGGCAATGAGCAGTTCTTC. This sequence encodes CASSSRRGASGRPGNEQFF.

The chain links TRBV14 to TRBJ2-7, with 7 bases identical to TRBD1. Germline V CDR1 and CDR2: SGHDN, FVKESK. This CDR3 spans 18 amino acids. Unmatched junction bases numbered 14, after V lost 0 bases and J lost 3 bases. The CDR3 loop reads CASSQDRDRSYPRYEQYF. CDR3 coding DNA: TGTGCCAGCAGCCAAGACCGGGACAGAAGTTATCCGCGCTACGAGCAGTACTTC.

The chain joins TRBV9 to TRBJ2-2, with D tentatively TRBD1 (6 bases). The CDR3 spans 13 residues. V was shortened by 8 bases and J by 2 bases, with 10 bases between the two germline ends. The germline V gene encodes CDR1 SGDLS and CDR2 YYNGEE. The CDR3: CASPDRNTGELFF. CDR3 DNA: TGTGCCAGTCCGGACAGAAACACCGGGGAGCTGTTTTTT.

This clone was found once. This sequence joins TRBV5-1 and TRBJ1-2; 8 nucleotides align to TRBD1. Per the germline V gene, CDR1 is SGHRS and CDR2 is YFSETQ. V shed 4 bases and J 4 bases; nucleotides not matched to a gene: 3. The CDR3 has 13 amino acids. CDR3 bases: TGCGCCAGCAGCCCGGGACAGGTCTATGGCTACACCTTC. Protein sequence: CASSPGQVYGYTF.

The chain is built from TRBV7-9 and TRBJ1-6, with 8 bases fitting TRBD1. J was trimmed by 7 bases and V by 4 bases; bases with no gene match: 9. The germline V gene encodes CDR1 SEHNR and CDR2 FQNEAQ (reference sequence). There are 16 residues in the CDR3. The CDR3 is CASSSATGAGNSPLHF. CDR3 nucleotide sequence: TGTGCCAGCAGCTCGGCGACAGGGGCGGGCAATTCACCCCTCCACTTT. Complete variable domain (other parts from reference TRBV7-9 and TRBJ1-6): DTGVSQNPRHKITKRGQNVTFRCDPISEHNRLYWYRQTLGQGPEFLTYFQNEAQLEKSRLLSDRFSAERPKGSFSTLEIQRTEQGDSAMYLCASSSATGAGNSPLHFGNGTRLTVT.

This clone was counted between two and nine times. The CDR3 DNA sequence: TGTGCCAGCAGTTACCCGACTAGCGGGGAGGGTGAGCAGTTCTTC. It translates to CASSYPTSGEGEQFF. This chain uses TRBV27 with TRBJ2-1, with TRBD2 matching 11 bases. V gave up 4 bases and J gave up 9 bases; unmatched junction bases: 8. Germline CDR1 reads MNHEY; CDR2 reads SMNVEV (reference sequence). The length of the CDR3 is 15 residues.

The J gene is TRBJ2-1, the V gene TRBV19, with D possibly matching TRBD1 (6 bases). Germline CDR1 and CDR2: LNHDA and SQIVND (reference sequence). The CDR3 extends over 16 amino acids. Trimming removed 3 bases from V and 9 bases from J, with 21 bases in between. The DNA of the CDR3 is TGTGCCAGTAGTATTAGGGGTCAGGGGCAGCTGGGTGAGCAGTTCTTC. Its protein product is CASSIRGQGQLGEQFF.

This clone showed up just once. DNA for the CDR3: TGTGCCAGCAGCCTAGGACAGTTAGCCTACGAGCAGTACTTC. Residues: CASSLGQLAYEQYF. This chain uses TRBV11-2 with TRBJ2-7; a possible D gene is TRBD1 (6 bases). The CDR3 consists of 14 residues. Looked up from germline, CDR1 is SGHAT and CDR2 is FQNNGV. Trimming removed 5 bases at V and 2 bases at J, with 13 bases between.

V and J are TRBV4-3 and TRBJ2-2; 10 bases line up with TRBD1. Germline lookup yields CDR1 LGHNA and CDR2 YSLEER. The CDR3 is 14 amino acids. V lost 4 bases, J lost 8 bases, and 4 bases stayed unmatched. CDR3 region: CASSRDRGVGELFF. The CDR3 coding sequence is TGCGCCAGCAGCCGGGACAGGGGAGTTGGGGAGCTGTTTTTT.

A few counts support this clone. The chain couples TRBV14 to TRBJ2-7; the D gene is possibly TRBD1 (6 bases). Germline V gene sequence: CDR1 SGHDN, CDR2 FVKESK. V lost 4 bases and J lost 2, with 12 bases in between. The CDR3 spans 14 residues. The CDR3 is CASSPRQDTYEQYF. Written as DNA, the CDR3 is TGTGCCAGCAGCCCCAGACAGGATACCTACGAGCAGTACTTC. Using reference TRBV14 and TRBJ2-7 for the parts outside the CDR3, the full variable domain is EAGVTQFPSHSVIEKGQTVTLRCDPISGHDNLYWYRRVMGKEIKFLLHFVKESKQDESGMPNNRFLAERTGGTYSTLKVQPAELEDSGVYFCASSPRQDTYEQYFGPGTRLTVT.

This clone occurred once. The V call is TRBV7-9, the J call TRBJ1-5, with D unresolved. Trimming stripped 2 bases from V and 4 bases from J, with 3 bases between. The CDR3 has 12 amino acids. In germline, CDR1 is SEHNR, CDR2 FQNEAQ (reference sequence). The CDR3 reads CASSLQNQPQHF. CDR3 nucleotides: TGTGCCAGCAGCTTACAGAATCAGCCCCAGCATTTT.

The chain joins TRBV4-1 to TRBJ1-1; D gene ambiguous. This CDR3 region has 13 residues. The V end was cut by 0 bases, the J end by 1 base, with 3 bases between. The germline gives CDR1 MGHRA, CDR2 YSYEKL. CDR3 protein: CASSQERNTEAFF. The CDR3 DNA follows: TGCGCCAGCAGCCAAGAGAGGAACACTGAAGCTTTCTTT.

This clone is medium-sized by share. The V gene is TRBV14, the J gene TRBJ2-7; D perhaps matches TRBD2 (6 bases). This CDR3 comprises 13 residues. Germline values: CDR1 SGHDN, CDR2 FVKESK. Deletions cut 1 base from V and 4 bases from J, with 8 bases between. The CDR3 coding sequence is TGTGCCAGCAGCCAAGGGGCGGGATACGAGCAGTACTTC. It codes for CASSQGAGYEQYF. The full variable domain, completed using reference TRBV14 and TRBJ2-7, is EAGVTQFPSHSVIEKGQTVTLRCDPISGHDNLYWYRRVMGKEIKFLLHFVKESKQDESGMPNNRFLAERTGGTYSTLKVQPAELEDSGVYFCASSQGAGYEQYFGPGTRLTVT.

The chain is built from TRBV5-8 and TRBJ2-3; 8 nucleotides line up with TRBD2. V lost 4 bases to trimming and J lost 5 bases; unmatched junction nucleotides: 9. CDR3 length equals 15 residues. Germline V gives CDR1 SGHTS, CDR2 YDEGEE. CDR3 DNA: TGTGCCAGCAGCCCTCTCAGCGGGGGAAGAGATACGCAGTATTTT. Protein sequence: CASSPLSGGRDTQYF.

This clone was recorded once. The J gene is TRBJ1-1, the V gene TRBV7-9; D gene unclear. The CDR3 spans 15 residues. Trimming removed 5 bases at V and 5 bases at J, with 18 bases between. Per the germline V gene, CDR1 is SEHNR and CDR2 is FQNEAQ (reference sequence). The CDR3 here is CASSPGEGRVTEAFF. The CDR3 bases are TGTGCCAGCAGCCCCGGGGAGGGCCGGGTTACTGAAGCTTTCTTT.

The chain joins TRBV6-1 to TRBJ2-5, with 7 bases that match TRBD2. This CDR3 spans 16 amino acids. V lost 3 bases and J lost 4; bases outside the gene matches: 11. In germline, CDR1 is MNHNS, CDR2 SASEGT. CDR3 DNA: TGTGCCAGCAGTGACGGTCGCGGGAGTGGTGCAGAGACCCAGTACTTC. Amino acid sequence: CASSDGRGSGAETQYF.